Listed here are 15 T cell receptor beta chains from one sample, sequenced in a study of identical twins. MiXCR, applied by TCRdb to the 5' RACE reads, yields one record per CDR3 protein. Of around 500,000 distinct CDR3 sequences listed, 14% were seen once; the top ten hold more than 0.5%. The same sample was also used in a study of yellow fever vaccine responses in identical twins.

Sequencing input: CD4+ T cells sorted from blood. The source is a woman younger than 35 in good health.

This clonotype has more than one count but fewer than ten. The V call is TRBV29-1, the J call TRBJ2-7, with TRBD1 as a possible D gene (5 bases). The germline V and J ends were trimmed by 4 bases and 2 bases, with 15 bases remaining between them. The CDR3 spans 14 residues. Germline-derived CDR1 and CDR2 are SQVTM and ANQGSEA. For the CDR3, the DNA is TGCAGCGTTGGGGCAGGGATCCCTCCCTACGAGCAGTACTTC. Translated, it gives CSVGAGIPPYEQYF.

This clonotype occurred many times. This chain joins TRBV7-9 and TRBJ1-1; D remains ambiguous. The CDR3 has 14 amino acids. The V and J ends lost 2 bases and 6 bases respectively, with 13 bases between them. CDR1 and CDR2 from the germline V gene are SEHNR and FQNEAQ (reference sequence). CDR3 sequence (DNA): TGTGCCAGCAGCTTACGGGGAGGAGAGTCTGAAGCTTTCTTT. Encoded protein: CASSLRGGESEAFF.

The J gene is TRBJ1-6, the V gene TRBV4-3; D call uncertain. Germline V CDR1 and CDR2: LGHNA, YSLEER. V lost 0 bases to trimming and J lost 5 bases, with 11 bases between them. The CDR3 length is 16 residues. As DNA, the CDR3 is TGCGCCAGCAGCCAAGAGTTGCCCAGGAATAATTCACCCCTCCACTTT. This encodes CASSQELPRNNSPLHF.

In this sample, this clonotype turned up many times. In DNA form, the CDR3 reads TGTGCCAGCAGTTGGGGGAGGAGCGCCGGGGAGCTGTTTTTT. Translating gives CASSWGRSAGELFF. This rearrangement joins TRBV6-2 or TRBV6-3 to TRBJ2-2; D perhaps matches TRBD2 (6 bases). The CDR3 sequence is 14 residues long. The V end lost 4 bases, the J end lost 6 bases, and 12 bases lay between the germline ends. Germline lookup yields CDR1 MNHEY and CDR2 SVGEGT.

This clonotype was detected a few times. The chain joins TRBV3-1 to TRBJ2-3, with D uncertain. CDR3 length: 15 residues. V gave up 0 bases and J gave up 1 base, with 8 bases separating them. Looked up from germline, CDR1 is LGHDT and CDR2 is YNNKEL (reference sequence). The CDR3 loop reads CASSQDQYGTDTQYF. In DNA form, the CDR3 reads TGTGCCAGCAGCCAAGACCAGTACGGCACAGATACGCAGTATTTT.

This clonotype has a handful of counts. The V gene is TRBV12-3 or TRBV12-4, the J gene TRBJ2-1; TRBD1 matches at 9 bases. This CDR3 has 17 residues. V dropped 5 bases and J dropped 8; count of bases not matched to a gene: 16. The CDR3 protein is CASSKNLGQGVDDEQFF. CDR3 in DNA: TGTGCCAGCAGTAAAAACTTGGGACAGGGAGTGGACGATGAGCAGTTCTTC.

DNA of the CDR3: TGTGCCAGCAGTCACAGCACGCTAGCGGGTTGGACCGGGGAGCTGTTTTTT. Translating gives CASSHSTLAGWTGELFF. The chain employs TRBV28 and TRBJ2-2, with 8 bases aligning to TRBD2. CDR3 size: 17 residues. The V gene end was trimmed by 5 bases and the J gene end by 5 bases; junction bases not matched to a gene: 13. Per the germline V gene, CDR1 is MDHEN and CDR2 is SYDVKM. Filled out from reference TRBV28 and TRBJ2-2, the complete variable domain reads DVKVTQSSRYLVKRTGEKVFLECVQDMDHENMFWYRQDPGLGLRLIYFSYDVKMKEKGDIPEGYSVSREKKERFSLILESASTNQTSMYLCASSHSTLAGWTGELFFGEGSRLTVL.

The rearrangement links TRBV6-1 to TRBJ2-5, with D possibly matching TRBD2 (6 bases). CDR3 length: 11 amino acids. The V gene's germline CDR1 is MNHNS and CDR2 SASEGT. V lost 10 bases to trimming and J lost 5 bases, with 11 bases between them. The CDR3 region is CATGVGETQYF. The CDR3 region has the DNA TGTGCCACGGGAGTCGGGGAGACCCAGTACTTC.

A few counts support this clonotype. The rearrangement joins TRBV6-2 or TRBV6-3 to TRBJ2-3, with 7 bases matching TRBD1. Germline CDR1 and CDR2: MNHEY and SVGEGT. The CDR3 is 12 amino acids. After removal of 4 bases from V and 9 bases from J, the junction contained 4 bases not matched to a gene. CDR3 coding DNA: TGTGCCAGCAGTTCCGGGACAGTCACGCAGTATTTT. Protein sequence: CASSSGTVTQYF.

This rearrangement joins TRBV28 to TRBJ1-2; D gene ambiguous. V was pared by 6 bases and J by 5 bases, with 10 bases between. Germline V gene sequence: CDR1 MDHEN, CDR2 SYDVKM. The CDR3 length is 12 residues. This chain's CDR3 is CASSPIGYGYTF. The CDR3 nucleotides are TGTGCCAGCAGCCCGATCGGATATGGCTACACCTTC.

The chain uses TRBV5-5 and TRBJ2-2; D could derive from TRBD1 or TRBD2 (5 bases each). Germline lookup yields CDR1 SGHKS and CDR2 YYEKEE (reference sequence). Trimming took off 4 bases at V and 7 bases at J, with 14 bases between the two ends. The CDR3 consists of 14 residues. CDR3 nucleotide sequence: TGTGCCAGCAGCCCGGGGCTCCAGTACGGGGAGCTGTTTTTT. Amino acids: CASSPGLQYGELFF.

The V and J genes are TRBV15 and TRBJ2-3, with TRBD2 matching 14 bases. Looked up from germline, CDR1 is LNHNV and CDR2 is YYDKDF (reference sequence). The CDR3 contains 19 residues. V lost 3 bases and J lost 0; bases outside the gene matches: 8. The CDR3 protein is CATSRFGTSGGGSTDTQYF. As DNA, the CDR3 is TGTGCCACCAGCAGGTTCGGGACTAGCGGGGGAGGGAGCACAGATACGCAGTATTTT.

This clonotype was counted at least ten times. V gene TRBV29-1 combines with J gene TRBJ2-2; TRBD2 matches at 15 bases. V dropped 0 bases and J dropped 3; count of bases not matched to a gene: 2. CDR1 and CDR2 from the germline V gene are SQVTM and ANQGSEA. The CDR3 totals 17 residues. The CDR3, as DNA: TGCAGCGTTGAAGAGGGGACTAGCGGGAGGCACACCGGGGAGCTGTTTTTT. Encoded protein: CSVEEGTSGRHTGELFF.

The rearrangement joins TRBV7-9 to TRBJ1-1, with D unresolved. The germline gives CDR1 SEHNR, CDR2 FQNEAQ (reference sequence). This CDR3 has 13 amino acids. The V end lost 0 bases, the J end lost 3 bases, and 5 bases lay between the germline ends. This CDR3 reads CASSLAVDTEAFF. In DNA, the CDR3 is TGTGCCAGCAGCTTAGCAGTGGACACTGAAGCTTTCTTT.

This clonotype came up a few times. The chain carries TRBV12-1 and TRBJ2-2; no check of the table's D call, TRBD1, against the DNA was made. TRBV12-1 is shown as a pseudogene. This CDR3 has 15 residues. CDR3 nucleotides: TGTGCCAGCAGCTTTGACAGGGGCGACACCGGGGAGCTGTTTTTT. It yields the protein CASSFDRGDTGELFF.